The 3 T cell receptor beta chains below were found in one sample sequenced in a study of technical replicates of blood from a few donors. Assay: immunoSEQ multiplex PCR; the TCRdb copy retains only in-frame clones and omits some. This table holds approximately 70,000 clones, roughly 98% found once. The sequenced sample was T cells isolated from PBMCs. Receptor source: a human donor in good health.

The chain couples TRBV7-6 to TRBJ1-1; D is perhaps TRBD1 (5 bases). CDR3 length: 14 amino acids. V lost 5 bases to trimming and J lost 1 base, with 11 bases between them. CDR1 SGHVS and CDR2 FNYEAQ come from the germline V gene. CDR3 bases: TGTGCCAGCAGCCCCCAGCAGGGGAACACTGAAGCTTTCTTT. Its translation: CASSPQQGNTEAFF.

V is TRBV5-1 and J is TRBJ2-7; tentatively, D is TRBD2 (6 bases). This CDR3 has 15 amino acids. The germline CDR1 and CDR2 sequences are SGHRS and YFSETQ. The germline V and J ends were trimmed by 3 bases and 7 bases, with 20 bases remaining between them. The CDR3 loop is CASSSSRGISVEQYF. The CDR3 DNA reads as TGCGCCAGCAGCTCATCACGGGGGATTTCGGTTGAGCAGTACTTC.

The rearrangement joins TRBV28 to TRBJ2-3; 7 bases fit TRBD2. The junction had 14 bases not matched to a gene; V was cut back by 5 bases and J by 0 bases. CDR1 and CDR2 from the germline V gene are MDHEN and SYDVKM. This CDR3 has 18 residues. CDR3 DNA: TGTGCCAGCAGTAGCCGGGACTACCTTCTCGCAAGCACAGATACGCAGTATTTT. It specifies CASSSRDYLLASTDTQYF.